The text below deals with one T cell receptor beta chain. Its antigen is unidentified. Documented treatment: treatment-naive control, cytoreductive nephrectomy. Clones were read by immunoSEQ multiplex PCR, and TCRdb kept only the in-frame ones, dropping some. The sample holds 20,000 to 25,000 clones, nearly 60% seen once. These data originate in a study of radiation and T cells in renal cell carcinoma. Germline V gene lookup returns CDR1 SGHRS and CDR2 YFSETQ. V gave up 4 bases and J gave up 0 bases, with 10 bases separating them. CDR3 length equals 14 residues. Overall study results and limits: Irradiated tumors held more dominant CDR3 motifs than control tumors.

The material was tumor tissue, obtained from a patient whose treatment was nephrectomy without radiotherapy. This clonotype was obtained from a man aged 35-49 years with renal cell carcinoma. J is TRBJ1-1 and V is TRBV5-1; TRBD1 might be the D (5 bases). As DNA, the CDR3 is TGCGCCAGCAGCCCGGGGCAGATGAACACTGAAGCTTTCTTT. Translation: CASSPGQMNTEAFF.